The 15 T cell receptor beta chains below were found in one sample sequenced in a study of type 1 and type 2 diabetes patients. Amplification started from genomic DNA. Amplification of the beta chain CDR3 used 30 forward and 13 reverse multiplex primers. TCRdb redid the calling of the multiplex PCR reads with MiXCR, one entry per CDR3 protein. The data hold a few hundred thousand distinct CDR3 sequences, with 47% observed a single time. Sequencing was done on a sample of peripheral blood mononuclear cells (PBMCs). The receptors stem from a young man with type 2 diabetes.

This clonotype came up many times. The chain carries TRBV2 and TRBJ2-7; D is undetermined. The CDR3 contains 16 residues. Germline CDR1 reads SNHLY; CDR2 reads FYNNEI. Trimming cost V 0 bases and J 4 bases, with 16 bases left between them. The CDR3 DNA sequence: TGTGCCAGCAGTGAAGCAAGTTTAGGGTTTTCGTACGAGCAGTACTTC. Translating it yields CASSEASLGFSYEQYF.

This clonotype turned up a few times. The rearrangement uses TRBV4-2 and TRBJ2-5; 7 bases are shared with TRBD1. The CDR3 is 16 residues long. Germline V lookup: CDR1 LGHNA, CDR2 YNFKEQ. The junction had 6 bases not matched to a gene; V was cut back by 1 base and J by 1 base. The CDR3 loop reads CASSQADGTAQETQYF. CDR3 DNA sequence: TGTGCCAGCAGCCAAGCCGACGGGACAGCCCAAGAGACCCAGTACTTC.

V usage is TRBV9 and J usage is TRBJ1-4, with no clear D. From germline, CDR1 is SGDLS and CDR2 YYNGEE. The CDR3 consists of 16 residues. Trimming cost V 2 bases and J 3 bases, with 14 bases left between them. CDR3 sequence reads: CASSVGSARANEKLFF. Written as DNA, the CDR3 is TGTGCCAGCAGCGTCGGTTCGGCGAGAGCTAATGAAAAACTGTTTTTT.

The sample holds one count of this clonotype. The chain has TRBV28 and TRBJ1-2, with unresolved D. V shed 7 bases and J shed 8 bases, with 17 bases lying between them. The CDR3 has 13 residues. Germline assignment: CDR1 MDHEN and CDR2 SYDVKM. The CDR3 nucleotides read TGTGCCAGCACCAATGGAGTCCTTAGAGGCTACACCTTC. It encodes CASTNGVLRGYTF.

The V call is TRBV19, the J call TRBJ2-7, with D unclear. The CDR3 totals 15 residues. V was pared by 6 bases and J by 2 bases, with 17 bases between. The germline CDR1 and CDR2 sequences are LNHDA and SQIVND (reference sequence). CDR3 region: CASSRDVVRTYEQYF. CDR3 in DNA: TGTGCCAGTAGCAGAGATGTAGTGAGAACCTACGAGCAGTACTTC.

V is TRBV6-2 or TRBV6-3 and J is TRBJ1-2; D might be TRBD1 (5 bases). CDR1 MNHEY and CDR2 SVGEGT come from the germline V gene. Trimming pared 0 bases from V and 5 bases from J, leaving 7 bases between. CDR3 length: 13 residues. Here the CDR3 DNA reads TGTGCCAGCAGTTACTCGACAGAATATGGCTACACCTTC. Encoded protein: CASSYSTEYGYTF.

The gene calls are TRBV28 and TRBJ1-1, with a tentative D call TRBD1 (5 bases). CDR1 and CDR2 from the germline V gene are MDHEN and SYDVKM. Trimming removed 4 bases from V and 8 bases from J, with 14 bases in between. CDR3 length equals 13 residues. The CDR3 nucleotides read TGTGCCAGCAGTTGGTCAGGGCGTGTCGAAGCTTTCTTT. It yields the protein CASSWSGRVEAFF.

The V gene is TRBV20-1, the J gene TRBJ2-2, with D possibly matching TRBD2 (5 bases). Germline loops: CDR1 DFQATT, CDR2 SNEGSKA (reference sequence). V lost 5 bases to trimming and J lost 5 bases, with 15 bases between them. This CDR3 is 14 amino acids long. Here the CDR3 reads CSAGRGSRTGELFF. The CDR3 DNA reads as TGCAGTGCTGGCCGGGGTTCGAGAACCGGGGAGCTGTTTTTT.

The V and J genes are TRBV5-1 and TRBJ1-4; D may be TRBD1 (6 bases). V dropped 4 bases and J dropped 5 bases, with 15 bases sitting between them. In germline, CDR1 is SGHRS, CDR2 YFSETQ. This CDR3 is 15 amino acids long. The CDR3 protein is CASSEDSWGNEKLFF. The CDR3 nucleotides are TGCGCCAGCAGCGAGGACAGTTGGGGAAATGAAAAACTGTTTTTT.

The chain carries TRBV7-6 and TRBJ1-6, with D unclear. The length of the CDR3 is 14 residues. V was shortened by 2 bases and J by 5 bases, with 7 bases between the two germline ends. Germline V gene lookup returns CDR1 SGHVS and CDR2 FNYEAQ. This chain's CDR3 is CASSLRRHNSPLHF. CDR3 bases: TGTGCCAGCAGCTTACGCAGGCATAATTCACCCCTCCACTTT.

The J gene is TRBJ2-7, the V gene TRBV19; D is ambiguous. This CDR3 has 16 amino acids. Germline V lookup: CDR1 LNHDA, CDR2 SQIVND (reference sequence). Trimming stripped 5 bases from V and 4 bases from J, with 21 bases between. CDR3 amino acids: CASSPQAFSLPYEQYF. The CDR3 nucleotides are TGTGCCAGTAGTCCCCAAGCCTTCTCCCTGCCGTACGAGCAGTACTTC.

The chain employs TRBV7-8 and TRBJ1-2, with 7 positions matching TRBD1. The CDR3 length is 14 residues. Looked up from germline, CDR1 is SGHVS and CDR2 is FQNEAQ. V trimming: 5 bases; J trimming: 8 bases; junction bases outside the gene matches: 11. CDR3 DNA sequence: TGTGCCAGCAGCCTTTCTCCAGGGGGTGGCGGCTACACCTTC. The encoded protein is CASSLSPGGGGYTF.

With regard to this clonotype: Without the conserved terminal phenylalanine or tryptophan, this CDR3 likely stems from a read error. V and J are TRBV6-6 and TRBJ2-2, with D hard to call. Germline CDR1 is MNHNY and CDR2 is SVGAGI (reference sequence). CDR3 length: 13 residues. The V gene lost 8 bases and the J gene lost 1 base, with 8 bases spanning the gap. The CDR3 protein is CASEAVNTGELFL. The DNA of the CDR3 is TGTGCCAGCGAGGCAGTGAACACCGGGGAGCTGTTTCTT.

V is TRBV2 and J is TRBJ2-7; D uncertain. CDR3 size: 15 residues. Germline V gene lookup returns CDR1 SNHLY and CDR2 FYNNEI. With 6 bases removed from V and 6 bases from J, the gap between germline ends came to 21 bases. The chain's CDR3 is CASRIEGIKASEQYF. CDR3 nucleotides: TGTGCCAGCAGGATCGAAGGTATCAAGGCCTCCGAGCAGTACTTC.

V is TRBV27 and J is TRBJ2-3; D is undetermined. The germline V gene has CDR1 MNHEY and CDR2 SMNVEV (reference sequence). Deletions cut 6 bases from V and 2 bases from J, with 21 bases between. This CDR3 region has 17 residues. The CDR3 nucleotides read TGTGCCAGCAGAACCCTTCGTGTCGCGACTCACACAGATACGCAGTATTTT. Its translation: CASRTLRVATHTDTQYF.